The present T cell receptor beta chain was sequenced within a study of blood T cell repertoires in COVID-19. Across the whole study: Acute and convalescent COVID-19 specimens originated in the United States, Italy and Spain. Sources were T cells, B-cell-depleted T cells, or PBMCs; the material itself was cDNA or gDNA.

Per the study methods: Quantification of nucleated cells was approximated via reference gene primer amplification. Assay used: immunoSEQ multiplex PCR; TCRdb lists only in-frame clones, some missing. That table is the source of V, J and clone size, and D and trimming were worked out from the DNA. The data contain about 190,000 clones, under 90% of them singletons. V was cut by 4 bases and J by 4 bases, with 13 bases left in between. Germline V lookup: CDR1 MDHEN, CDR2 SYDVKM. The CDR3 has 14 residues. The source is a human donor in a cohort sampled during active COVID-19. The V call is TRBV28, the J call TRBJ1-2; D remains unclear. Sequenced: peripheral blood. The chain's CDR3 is CASSSSARAYGYTF. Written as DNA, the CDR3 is TGTGCCAGCAGTTCATCCGCGAGGGCCTATGGCTACACCTTC.